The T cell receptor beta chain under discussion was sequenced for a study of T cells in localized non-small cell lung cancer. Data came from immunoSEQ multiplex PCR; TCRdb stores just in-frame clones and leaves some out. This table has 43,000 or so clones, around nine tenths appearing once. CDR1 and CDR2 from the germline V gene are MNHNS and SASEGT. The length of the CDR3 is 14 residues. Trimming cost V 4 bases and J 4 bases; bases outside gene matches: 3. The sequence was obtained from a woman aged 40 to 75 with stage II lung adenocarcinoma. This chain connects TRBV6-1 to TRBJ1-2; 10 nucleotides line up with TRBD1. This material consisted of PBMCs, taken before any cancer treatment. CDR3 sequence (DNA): TGTGCCAGCAGTGGGACAGGGGGGGTCTATGGCTACACCTTC. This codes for CASSGTGGVYGYTF.